Sequencing of this TCR beta chain was carried out in a study of radiation and T cells in renal cell carcinoma. Study details: Nephrectomy followed 15 Gy stereotactic body radiation by 4 weeks. Study-level results: From baseline, blood top tumor clonotypes peaked at 2 weeks post-radiation. No pretreatment tumor biopsies were available for baseline clonotypes.

Generated by immunoSEQ multiplex PCR, the TCRdb table keeps only in-frame clones and is missing some. The table records 100,000 to 150,000 clones, approximately 90% of them present only once. V lost 4 bases to trimming and J lost 10 bases, with 17 bases between them. The CDR3 loop spans 14 amino acids. Germline CDR1 reads MGHRA; CDR2 reads YSYEKL. As for time point: blood 2 weeks post-SBRT. Treatment indicated: 15 Gy SBRT to primary tumor, nephrectomy 4 weeks later. The patient's renal cell carcinoma had clear cell pathology. Regarding this clone: Antigen unknown.

This specimen was blood, taken from a patient whose treatment included radiotherapy and nephrectomy. This sequence joins TRBV4-1 and TRBJ2-1; D ambiguous. The source is a woman aged 70-85 years with renal cell carcinoma. Written as DNA, the CDR3 is TGCGCCAGCAGCCTCCGAATTGTAAGCGTCGAGCAGTTCTTC. It encodes CASSLRIVSVEQFF.